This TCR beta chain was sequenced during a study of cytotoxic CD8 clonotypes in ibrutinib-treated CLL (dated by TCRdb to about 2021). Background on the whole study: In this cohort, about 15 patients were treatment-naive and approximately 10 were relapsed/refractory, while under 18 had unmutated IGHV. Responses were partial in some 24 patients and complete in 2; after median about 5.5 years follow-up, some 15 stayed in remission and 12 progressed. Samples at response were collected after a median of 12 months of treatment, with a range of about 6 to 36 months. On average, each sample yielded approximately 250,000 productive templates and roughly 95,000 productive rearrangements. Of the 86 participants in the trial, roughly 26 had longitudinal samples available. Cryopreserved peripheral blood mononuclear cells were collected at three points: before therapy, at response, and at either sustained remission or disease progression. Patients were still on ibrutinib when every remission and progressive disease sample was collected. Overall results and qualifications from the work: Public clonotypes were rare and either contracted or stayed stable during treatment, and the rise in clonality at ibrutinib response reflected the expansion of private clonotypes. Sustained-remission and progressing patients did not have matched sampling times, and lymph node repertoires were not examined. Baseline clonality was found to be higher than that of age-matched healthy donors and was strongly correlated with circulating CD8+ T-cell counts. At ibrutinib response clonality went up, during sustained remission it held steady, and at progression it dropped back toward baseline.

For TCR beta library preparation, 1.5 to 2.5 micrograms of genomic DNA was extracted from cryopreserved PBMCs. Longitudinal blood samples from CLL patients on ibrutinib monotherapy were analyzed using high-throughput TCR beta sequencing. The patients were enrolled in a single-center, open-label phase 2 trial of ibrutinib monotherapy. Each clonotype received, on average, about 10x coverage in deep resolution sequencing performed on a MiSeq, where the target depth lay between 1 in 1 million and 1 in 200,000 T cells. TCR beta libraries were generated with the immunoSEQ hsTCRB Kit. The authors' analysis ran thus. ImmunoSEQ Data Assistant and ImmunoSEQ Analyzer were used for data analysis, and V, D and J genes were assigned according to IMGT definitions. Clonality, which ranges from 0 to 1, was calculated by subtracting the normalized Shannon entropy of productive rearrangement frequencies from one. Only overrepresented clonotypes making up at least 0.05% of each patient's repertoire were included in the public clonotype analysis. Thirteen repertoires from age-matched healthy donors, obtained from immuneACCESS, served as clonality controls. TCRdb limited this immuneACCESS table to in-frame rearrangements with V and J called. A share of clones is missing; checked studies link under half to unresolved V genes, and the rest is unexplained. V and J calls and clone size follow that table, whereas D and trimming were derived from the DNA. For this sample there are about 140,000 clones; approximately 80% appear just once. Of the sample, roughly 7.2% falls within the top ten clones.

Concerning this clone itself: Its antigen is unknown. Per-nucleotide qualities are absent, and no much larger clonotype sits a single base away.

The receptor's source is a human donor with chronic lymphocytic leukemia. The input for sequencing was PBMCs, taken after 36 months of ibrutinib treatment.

The sequence in DNA is TGTGCCAGCAGTTACTCATTCGGGGGAGGTTCCTATGGCTACACCTTC. Its protein is CASSYSFGGGSYGYTF. Recombination connected TRBV6-5 to TRBJ1-2; TRBD1 is possibly the D segment (5 matching bases). CDR1 MNHEY and CDR2 SVGAGI were looked up in the germline V gene. V is shortened by 0 bases, J by 4 bases, and the region joining them spans 15 bases. From the cysteine up to the phenylalanine, the CDR3 has a length of 16 residues. Only CDR3 DNA remains: 48 bases, in frame from the first base.